This T cell receptor beta chain is drawn from a study of shared clonotypes between healthy human individuals. A CD45RA-negative memory subset and a CD45RA+ naive subset were separated from the CD4+ cells. Libraries were prepared by immunoSEQ multiplex PCR; TCRdb keeps only in-frame clonotypes and omits some of them. This table has 800,000 to 1,200,000 clones, about four fifths appearing once. As to this clone: The CDR3 ends on some other residue instead of the conserved phenylalanine or tryptophan, so this is likely a read error.

Germline V lookup: CDR1 LGHNA, CDR2 YNFKEQ. The CDR3 runs to 15 residues. The V end was cut by 4 bases, the J end by 4 bases, with 16 bases between. What was sequenced was memory CD4+ T cells from PBMCs. Subset indicated: CD45RA-negative fraction. The origin of this receptor is a man aged 18 to 29 in good health. Some clones in this sample may be carry-over from other donors' samples. The chain carries TRBV4-2 and TRBJ1-2; TRBD1 might be the D (5 bases). The CDR3 protein is CASSPSGAESYGYTS. The CDR3 DNA reads TGTGCCAGCAGCCCATCCGGGGCCGAGTCCTATGGCTACACCTCC.